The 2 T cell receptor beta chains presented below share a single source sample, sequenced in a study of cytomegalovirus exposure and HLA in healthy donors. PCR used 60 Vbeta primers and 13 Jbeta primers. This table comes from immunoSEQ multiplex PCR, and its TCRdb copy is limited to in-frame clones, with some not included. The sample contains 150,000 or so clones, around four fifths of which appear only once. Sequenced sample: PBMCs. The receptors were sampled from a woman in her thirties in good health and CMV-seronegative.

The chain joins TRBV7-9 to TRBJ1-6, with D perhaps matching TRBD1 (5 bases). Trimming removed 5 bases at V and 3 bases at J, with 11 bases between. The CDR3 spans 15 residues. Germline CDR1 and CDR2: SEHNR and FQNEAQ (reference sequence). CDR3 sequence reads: CASSTDSFYNSPLHF. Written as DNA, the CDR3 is TGTGCCAGCAGCACCGACAGCTTCTATAATTCACCCCTCCACTTT. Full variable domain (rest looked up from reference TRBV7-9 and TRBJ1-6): DTGVSQNPRHKITKRGQNVTFRCDPISEHNRLYWYRQTLGQGPEFLTYFQNEAQLEKSRLLSDRFSAERPKGSFSTLEIQRTEQGDSAMYLCASSTDSFYNSPLHFGNGTRLTVT.

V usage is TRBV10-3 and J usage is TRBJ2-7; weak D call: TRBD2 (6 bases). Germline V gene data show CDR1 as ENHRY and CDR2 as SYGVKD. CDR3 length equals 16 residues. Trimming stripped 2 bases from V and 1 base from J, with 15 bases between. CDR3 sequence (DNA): TGTGCCATCAGTGAGATGGATCCGGGGACTTCCTACGAGCAGTACTTC. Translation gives CAISEMDPGTSYEQYF.